This T cell receptor (beta chain) was recorded in a study of beta chain features in type 1 diabetes. Findings and caveats of the study: All four CD4+ subsets of Type 1 diabetes patients contained TCRB CDR3s that were moderately but significantly shorter. In these data, an HLA type influence on TCRB rearrangement remained unresolved.

Notes on this clone: What it binds is not known.

CDR1 is SEHNR and CDR2 is FQNEAQ in the germline V gene (reference sequence). This CDR3 spans 14 amino acids. CD45RO/CCR7/CD25/CD127/CD95/CD27 staining was used to isolate CD4+ naive, central memory, regulatory and stem cell-like memory cells by sorting. Sequencing targeted expressed TCRB transcripts, as all isolated RNA had been reverse transcribed. Assay: immunoSEQ multiplex PCR; the TCRdb copy retains only in-frame clones and omits some. The table includes 310,000 or so clones, around 16% detected once. The sequence was obtained from a man aged 18 to 29 with type 1 diabetes. The chain carries TRBV7-9 and TRBJ2-5, with a tentative D call TRBD1 (7 bases). The better agreement between TRBJ2-7 and the DNA end casts doubt on the J call. Sequencing used naive CD4+ T cells from blood. CDR3 in DNA: TGTGCCAGCAGCTCGGAGACAGGGAGGTACGAGCAGTACTTC. Amino acids: CASSSETGRYEQYF.